This T cell receptor (beta chain) is from a study of early T cells in non-severe SARS-CoV-2 infection. Study details: The chains were unpaired, and the sequenced material was bulk RNA from unsorted whole blood. Study-wide findings and caveats: Matching with VDJdb favored anti-spike CD8 responses (missing private and CD4 specificities).

With V trimmed by 5 bases and J by 7 bases, 8 bases remained unmatched. The V gene's germline CDR1 is DFQATT and CDR2 SNEGSKA (reference sequence). The CDR3 covers 14 residues. This clonotype is a singleton in its sample. Its antigen is not identified. Unique molecular identifiers were added to individual cDNA molecules. TCRdb called the 5' RACE reads again in MiXCR, with one record for every CDR3 protein. The sample consists of tens of thousands of distinct CDR3 sequences, 11% of them appearing once. Input material: whole blood. The V call is TRBV20-1, the J call TRBJ1-6, with 7 bases fitting TRBD1. The TCR sequence derives from an adult who was a healthcare worker with PCR-confirmed SARS-CoV-2 infection or an uninfected control (not recorded which). CDR3 loop: CSAGGTDGNSPLHF. For the CDR3, the DNA is TGCAGTGCTGGGGGGACAGACGGAAATTCACCCCTCCACTTT.